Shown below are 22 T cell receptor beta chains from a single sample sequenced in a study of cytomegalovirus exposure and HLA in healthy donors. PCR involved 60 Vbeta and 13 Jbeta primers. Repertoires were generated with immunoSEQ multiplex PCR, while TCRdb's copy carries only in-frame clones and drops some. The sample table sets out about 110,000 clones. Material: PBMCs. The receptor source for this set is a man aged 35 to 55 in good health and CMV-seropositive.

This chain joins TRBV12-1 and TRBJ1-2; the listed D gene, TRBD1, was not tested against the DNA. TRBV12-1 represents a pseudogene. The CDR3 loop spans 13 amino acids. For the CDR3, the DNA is TGTGCCAGCAGCTTGACAGGCAACTATGGCTACACCTTC. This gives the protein CASSLTGNYGYTF.

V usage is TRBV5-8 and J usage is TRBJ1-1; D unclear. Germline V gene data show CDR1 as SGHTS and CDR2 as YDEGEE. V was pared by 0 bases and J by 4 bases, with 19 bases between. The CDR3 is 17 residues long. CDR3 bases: TGTGCCAGCAGCTTGGTTTGGTTGAGGGAGTTGGGCACTGAAGCTTTCTTT. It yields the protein CASSLVWLRELGTEAFF.

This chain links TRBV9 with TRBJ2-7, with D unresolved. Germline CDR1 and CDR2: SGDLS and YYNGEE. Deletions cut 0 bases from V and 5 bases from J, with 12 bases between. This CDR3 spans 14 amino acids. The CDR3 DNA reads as TGTGCCAGCAGCGTAGACGCTGGCGAGGACGAGCAGTACTTC. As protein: CASSVDAGEDEQYF.

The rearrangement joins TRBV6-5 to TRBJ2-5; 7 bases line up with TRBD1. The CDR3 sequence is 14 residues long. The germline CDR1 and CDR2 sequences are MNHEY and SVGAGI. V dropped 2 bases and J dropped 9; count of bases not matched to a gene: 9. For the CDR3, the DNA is TGTGCCAGCAGTTACGACAGGGCGGTTGGGGCCCAGTACTTC. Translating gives CASSYDRAVGAQYF.

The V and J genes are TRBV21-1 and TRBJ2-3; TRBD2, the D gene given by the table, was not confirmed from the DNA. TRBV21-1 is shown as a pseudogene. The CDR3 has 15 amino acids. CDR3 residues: CASKRTSGITDTQYF. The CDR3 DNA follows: TGTGCCAGCAAAAGGACTAGCGGGATCACAGATACGCAGTATTTT.

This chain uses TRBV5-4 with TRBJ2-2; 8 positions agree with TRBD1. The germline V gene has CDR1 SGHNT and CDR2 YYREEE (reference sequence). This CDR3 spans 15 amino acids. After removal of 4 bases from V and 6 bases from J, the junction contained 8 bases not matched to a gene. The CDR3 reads CASSPPTGVPGELFF. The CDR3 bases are TGTGCCAGCAGCCCCCCGACAGGGGTCCCCGGGGAGCTGTTTTTT.

DNA of the CDR3: TGTGCCAGCAGTTCGACAGGGTCTGGAAACACCATATATTTT. Protein sequence: CASSSTGSGNTIYF. The chain joins TRBV9 to TRBJ1-3; 7 nucleotides align to TRBD1. The CDR3 spans 14 residues. V trimming: 5 bases; J trimming: 1 base; junction bases outside the gene matches: 3. The germline V gene encodes CDR1 SGDLS and CDR2 YYNGEE.

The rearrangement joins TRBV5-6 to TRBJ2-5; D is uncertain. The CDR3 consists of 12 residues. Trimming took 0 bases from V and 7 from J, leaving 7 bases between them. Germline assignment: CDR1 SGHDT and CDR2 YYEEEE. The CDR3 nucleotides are TGTGCCAGCAGCTTGGCCCTGGCGACCCAGTACTTC. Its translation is CASSLALATQYF. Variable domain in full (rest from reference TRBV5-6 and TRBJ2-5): DAGVTQSPTHLIKTRGQQVTLRCSPKSGHDTVSWYQQALGQGPQFIFQYYEEEERQRGNFPDRFSGHQFPNYSSELNVNALLLGDSALYLCASSLALATQYFGPGTRLLVL.

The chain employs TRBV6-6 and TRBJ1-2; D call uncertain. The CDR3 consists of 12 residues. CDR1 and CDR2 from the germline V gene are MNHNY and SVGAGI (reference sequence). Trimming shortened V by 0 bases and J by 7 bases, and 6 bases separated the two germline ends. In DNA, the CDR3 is TGTGCCAGCAGTTACTCCGCCGGTGGCTACACCTTC. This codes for CASSYSAGGYTF.

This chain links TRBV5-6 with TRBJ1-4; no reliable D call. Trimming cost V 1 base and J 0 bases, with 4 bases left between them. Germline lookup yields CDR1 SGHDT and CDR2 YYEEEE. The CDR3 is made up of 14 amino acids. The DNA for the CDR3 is TGTGCCAGCAGCTTGTTCGCAACTAATGAAAAACTGTTTTTT. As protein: CASSLFATNEKLFF. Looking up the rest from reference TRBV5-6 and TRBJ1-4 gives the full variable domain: DAGVTQSPTHLIKTRGQQVTLRCSPKSGHDTVSWYQQALGQGPQFIFQYYEEEERQRGNFPDRFSGHQFPNYSSELNVNALLLGDSALYLCASSLFATNEKLFFGSGTQLSVL.

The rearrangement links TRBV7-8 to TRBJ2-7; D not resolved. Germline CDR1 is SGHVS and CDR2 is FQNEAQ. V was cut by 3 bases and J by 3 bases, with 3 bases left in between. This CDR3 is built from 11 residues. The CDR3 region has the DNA TGTGCCAGCAGCTTGAGCTACGAGCAGTACTTC. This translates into CASSLSYEQYF.

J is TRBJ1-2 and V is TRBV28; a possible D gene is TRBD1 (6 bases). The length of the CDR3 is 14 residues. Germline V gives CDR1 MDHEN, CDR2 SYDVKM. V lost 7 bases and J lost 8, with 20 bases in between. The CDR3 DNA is TGTGCCAGCATGGTGACAGGTGCTCTCAGCGGCTACACCTTC. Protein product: CASMVTGALSGYTF.

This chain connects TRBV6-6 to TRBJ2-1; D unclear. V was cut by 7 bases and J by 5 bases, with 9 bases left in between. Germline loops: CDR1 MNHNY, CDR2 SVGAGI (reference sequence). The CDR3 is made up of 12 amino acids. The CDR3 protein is CASIHKDNEQFF. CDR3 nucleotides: TGTGCCAGCATCCACAAAGACAATGAGCAGTTCTTC.

For the CDR3, the DNA is TGTGCCAGCAGCCCCCTTCGTTGGGGGGGGGAAGCTTTCTTT. Its translation is CASSPLRWGGEAFF. This rearrangement joins TRBV14 to TRBJ1-1, with D perhaps TRBD1 (5 bases). Trimming stripped 4 bases from V and 8 bases from J, with 17 bases between. Germline lookup yields CDR1 SGHDN and CDR2 FVKESK. CDR3 length equals 14 residues.

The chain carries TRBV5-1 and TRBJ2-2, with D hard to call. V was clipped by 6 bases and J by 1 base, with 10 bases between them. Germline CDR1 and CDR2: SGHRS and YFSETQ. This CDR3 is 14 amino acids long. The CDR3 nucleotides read TGCGCCAGCAAAGAAACATGGAACACCGGGGAGCTGTTTTTT. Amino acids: CASKETWNTGELFF.

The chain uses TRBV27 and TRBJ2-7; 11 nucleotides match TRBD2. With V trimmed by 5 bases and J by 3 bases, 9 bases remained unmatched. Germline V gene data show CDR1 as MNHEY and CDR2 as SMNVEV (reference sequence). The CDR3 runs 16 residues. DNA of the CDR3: TGTGCCAGCAGTGCATTCGGACTAGCGGGTAACTACGAGCAGTACTTC. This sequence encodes CASSAFGLAGNYEQYF.

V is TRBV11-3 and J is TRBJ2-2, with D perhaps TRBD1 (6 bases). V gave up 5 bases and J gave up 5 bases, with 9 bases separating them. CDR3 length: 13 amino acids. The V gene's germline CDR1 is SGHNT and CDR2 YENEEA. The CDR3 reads CASSHTGTGELFF. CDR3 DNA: TGTGCCAGCAGCCATACAGGGACCGGGGAGCTGTTTTTT.

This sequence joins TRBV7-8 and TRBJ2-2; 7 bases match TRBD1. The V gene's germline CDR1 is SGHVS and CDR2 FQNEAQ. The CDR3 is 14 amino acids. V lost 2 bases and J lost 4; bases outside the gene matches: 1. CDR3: CASSLKGATGELFF. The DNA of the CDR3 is TGTGCCAGCAGCTTAAAGGGGGCCACCGGGGAGCTGTTTTTT.

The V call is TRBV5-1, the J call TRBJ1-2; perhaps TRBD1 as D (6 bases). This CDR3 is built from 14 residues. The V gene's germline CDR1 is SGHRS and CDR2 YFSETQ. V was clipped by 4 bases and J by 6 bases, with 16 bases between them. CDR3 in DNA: TGCGCCAGCAGCCCCCCTCGGGGGGGGCATGGCTACACCTTC. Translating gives CASSPPRGGHGYTF.

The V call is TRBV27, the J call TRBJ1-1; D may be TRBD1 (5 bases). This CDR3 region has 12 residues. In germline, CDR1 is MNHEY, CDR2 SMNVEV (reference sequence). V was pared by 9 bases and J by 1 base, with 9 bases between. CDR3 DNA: TGTGCCAGTGGGGCTCCGAACACTGAAGCTTTCTTT. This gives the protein CASGAPNTEAFF.

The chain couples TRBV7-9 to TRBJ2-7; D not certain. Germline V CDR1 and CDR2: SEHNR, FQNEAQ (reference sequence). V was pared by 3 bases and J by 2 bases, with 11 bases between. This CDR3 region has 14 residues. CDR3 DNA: TGTGCCAGCAGCTTTTCGTGGCAGGCCTACGAGCAGTACTTC. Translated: CASSFSWQAYEQYF. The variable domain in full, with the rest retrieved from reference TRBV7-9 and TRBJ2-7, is DTGVSQNPRHKITKRGQNVTFRCDPISEHNRLYWYRQTLGQGPEFLTYFQNEAQLEKSRLLSDRFSAERPKGSFSTLEIQRTEQGDSAMYLCASSFSWQAYEQYFGPGTRLTVT.

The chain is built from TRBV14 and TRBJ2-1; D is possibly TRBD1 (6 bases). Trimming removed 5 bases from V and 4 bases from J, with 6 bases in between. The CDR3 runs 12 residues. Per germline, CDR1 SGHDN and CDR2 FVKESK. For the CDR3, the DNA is TGTGCCAGCAGCGGACAGTACAATGAGCAGTTCTTC. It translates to CASSGQYNEQFF. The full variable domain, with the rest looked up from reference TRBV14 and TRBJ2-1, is EAGVTQFPSHSVIEKGQTVTLRCDPISGHDNLYWYRRVMGKEIKFLLHFVKESKQDESGMPNNRFLAERTGGTYSTLKVQPAELEDSGVYFCASSGQYNEQFFGPGTRLTVL.